These 27 T cell receptor beta chains were all obtained from the same sample, sequenced in a study of read filtering for tumor transcriptome and immune sequencing. The library was built from 400 ng RNA with molecular barcoded adaptors for alpha/delta and beta/gamma chains. TCRdb re-derived calls from the reads in MiXCR, one entry per CDR3 protein. Among tens of thousands of distinct CDR3 sequences listed, roughly 13% were seen once. Sequencing was done on a sample of a population of CD138-negative cells sorted from bone marrow. The receptors here all came from a donor over 35 with multiple myeloma.

In this sample, this clonotype turned up many times. This chain joins TRBV4-1 and TRBJ1-3, with a possible D match to TRBD1 (5 bases). Germline assignment: CDR1 MGHRA and CDR2 YSYEKL. V was pared by 5 bases and J by 4 bases, with 12 bases between. This CDR3 spans 14 amino acids. For the CDR3, the DNA is TGCGCCAGCAGCTCACCGGGACGCGGAAACACCATATATTTT. This codes for CASSSPGRGNTIYF.

This clonotype was seen many times. The chain has TRBV5-5 and TRBJ2-1; D remains ambiguous. The CDR3 spans 16 residues. CDR1 and CDR2 (germline): SGHKS, YYEKEE (reference sequence). V was clipped by 4 bases and J by 2 bases, with 16 bases between them. The CDR3 region is CASSSHSSLAYNEQFF. DNA of the CDR3: TGTGCCAGCAGCAGCCATAGTTCCCTAGCCTACAATGAGCAGTTCTTC.

The gene calls are TRBV11-2 and TRBJ2-5, with 10 bases that match TRBD1. This CDR3 region has 16 residues. J lost 1 base, V lost 5 bases, and 7 bases had no gene match. The germline CDR1 and CDR2 sequences are SGHAT and FQNNGV. CDR3 coding DNA: TGTGCCAGCAGCCTGTGGACAGGGGGTTTCCAAGAGACCCAGTACTTC. The encoded protein is CASSLWTGGFQETQYF. Full variable domain (rest looked up from reference TRBV11-2 and TRBJ2-5): EAGVAQSPRYKIIEKRQSVAFWCNPISGHATLYWYQQILGQGPKLLIQFQNNGVVDDSQLPKDRFSAERLKGVDSTLKIQPAKLEDSAVYLCASSLWTGGFQETQYFGPGTRLLVL.

The genes are TRBV4-1 and TRBJ2-5; TRBD2 aligns across 9 bases. Germline CDR1 and CDR2: MGHRA and YSYEKL. There are 16 residues in the CDR3. V dropped 3 bases and J dropped 4; count of bases not matched to a gene: 9. The CDR3: CASSQGMAGGPETQYF. For the CDR3, the DNA is TGCGCCAGCAGCCAGGGTATGGCGGGAGGGCCAGAGACCCAGTACTTC.

This clonotype was counted many times. This chain links TRBV11-2 with TRBJ1-1, with a possible D match to TRBD1 (6 bases). This CDR3 has 12 residues. With 2 bases removed from V and 9 bases from J, the gap between germline ends came to 10 bases. The V gene's germline CDR1 is SGHAT and CDR2 FQNNGV. The CDR3 coding sequence is TGTGCCAGCAGCTTACGAACAGGGAAAGCTTTCTTT. Amino acids: CASSLRTGKAFF.

At least ten counts were recorded for this clonotype. The V and J genes are TRBV14 and TRBJ2-5; 7 bases agree with TRBD1. After removal of 4 bases from V and 5 bases from J, the junction contained 10 bases not matched to a gene. CDR3 size: 15 residues. Germline assignment: CDR1 SGHDN and CDR2 FVKESK. The CDR3 is CASSPFVDRVETQYF. As DNA, the CDR3 is TGTGCCAGCAGCCCCTTCGTAGACAGGGTGGAGACCCAGTACTTC. The whole variable domain, filled in from reference TRBV14 and TRBJ2-5, reads EAGVTQFPSHSVIEKGQTVTLRCDPISGHDNLYWYRRVMGKEIKFLLHFVKESKQDESGMPNNRFLAERTGGTYSTLKVQPAELEDSGVYFCASSPFVDRVETQYFGPGTRLLVL.

This clonotype was observed at least ten times. The chain couples TRBV20-1 to TRBJ2-5; 8 positions agree with TRBD2. V lost 6 bases to trimming and J lost 6 bases; unmatched junction nucleotides: 9. In germline, CDR1 is DFQATT, CDR2 SNEGSKA (reference sequence). CDR3 length equals 13 residues. The CDR3 sequence: CSAPAGGGKTQYF. DNA of the CDR3: TGCAGTGCCCCCGCGGGGGGCGGAAAGACCCAGTACTTC.

This clonotype was seen at least ten times. The rearrangement joins TRBV7-9 to TRBJ2-3, with no clear D. CDR1 is SEHNR, CDR2 FQNEAQ, per germline (reference sequence). V dropped 4 bases and J dropped 4 bases, with 6 bases sitting between them. This CDR3 contains 12 residues. CDR3 residues: CASSSLSDTQYF. For the CDR3, the DNA is TGTGCCAGCAGCTCTTTATCAGATACGCAGTATTTT. Using reference TRBV7-9 and TRBJ2-3 for the parts outside the CDR3, the full variable domain is DTGVSQNPRHKITKRGQNVTFRCDPISEHNRLYWYRQTLGQGPEFLTYFQNEAQLEKSRLLSDRFSAERPKGSFSTLEIQRTEQGDSAMYLCASSSLSDTQYFGPGTRLTVL.

This clonotype came up many times. The chain employs TRBV18 and TRBJ2-5; perhaps D is TRBD1 or TRBD2 (5 bases each). Germline V gene sequence: CDR1 KGHSH, CDR2 LQKENI. The CDR3 contains 11 residues. V was trimmed by 4 bases and J by 5 bases, leaving 5 bases between them. CDR3 protein: CASSRGETQYF. The CDR3 DNA reads as TGTGCCAGCTCACGGGGGGAGACCCAGTACTTC.

This clonotype was recorded a few times. The chain carries TRBV5-1 and TRBJ1-3; no clear D gene. V lost 3 bases to trimming and J lost 4 bases, with 2 bases between them. The CDR3 runs to 11 residues. Germline CDR1 and CDR2: SGHRS and YFSETQ. In DNA, the CDR3 is TGCGCCAGCAGCTGGGGAAACACCATATATTTT. This sequence encodes CASSWGNTIYF. Together with reference TRBV5-1 and TRBJ1-3, the CDR3 gives the full variable domain: KAGVTQTPRYLIKTRGQQVTLSCSPISGHRSVSWYQQTPGQGLQFLFEYFSETQRNKGNFPGRFSGRQFSNSRSEMNVSTLELGDSALYLCASSWGNTIYFGEGSWLTVV.

On this clonotype: The conserved phenylalanine or tryptophan is not found at the CDR3 terminus, so this likely reflects a read error. V gene TRBV20-1 combines with J gene TRBJ2-3, with TRBD2 identical over 8 bases. J lost 1 base, V lost 5 bases, and 5 bases had no gene match. Germline V gene data show CDR1 as DFQATT and CDR2 as SNEGSKA (reference sequence). This CDR3 contains 14 residues. The CDR3 sequence is CSALAGSGTDTQYL. As DNA, the CDR3 is TGCAGTGCTTTAGCGGGGTCAGGCACAGATACGCAGTATCTT.

This clonotype was counted many times. V is TRBV25-1 and J is TRBJ2-5; D unresolved. The CDR3 loop spans 15 amino acids. Per germline, CDR1 MGHDK and CDR2 SYGVNS. Trimming left V 5 bases short and J 2 bases short, with 15 bases between. The CDR3 nucleotides read TGTGCCAGCAGTCCCCCCTCCGGGCTGCAAGAGACCCAGTACTTC. It specifies CASSPPSGLQETQYF.

This clonotype was detected ten times or more. The genes are TRBV18 and TRBJ1-1; D ambiguous. CDR1 is KGHSH, CDR2 LQKENI, per germline. This CDR3 is built from 15 residues. V dropped 6 bases and J dropped 1 base, with 15 bases sitting between them. CDR3 nucleotides: TGTGCCAGCTCCCGAATGACAAGGGAGAACACTGAAGCTTTCTTT. Translation gives CASSRMTRENTEAFF.

In this sample, this clonotype turned up many times. J is TRBJ2-1 and V is TRBV11-3, with D unclear. The V end lost 0 bases, the J end lost 8 bases, and 5 bases lay between the germline ends. Germline lookup yields CDR1 SGHNT and CDR2 YENEEA. This CDR3 contains 12 residues. The CDR3 region has the DNA TGTGCCAGCAGCTTAGACTCGGATGAGCAGTTCTTC. Residues: CASSLDSDEQFF. Supplemented by reference TRBV11-3 and TRBJ2-1, the full variable domain reads EAGVVQSPRYKIIEKKQPVAFWCNPISGHNTLYWYLQNLGQGPELLIRYENEEAVDDSQLPKDRFSAERLKGVDSTLKIQPAELGDSAVYLCASSLDSDEQFFGPGTRLTVL.

This clonotype was observed at least ten times. The rearrangement links TRBV5-1 to TRBJ1-1; D unclear. The CDR3 length is 13 residues. Per the germline V gene, CDR1 is SGHRS and CDR2 is YFSETQ. The V end was cut by 0 bases, the J end by 4 bases, with 7 bases between. The CDR3 DNA sequence: TGCGCCAGCAGCTTGGTCGAAGGCACTGAAGCTTTCTTT. Encoded protein: CASSLVEGTEAFF.

This clonotype has at least ten counts. V and J are TRBV29-1 and TRBJ2-7, with a possible D match to TRBD1 (6 bases). The germline CDR1 and CDR2 sequences are SQVTM and ANQGSEA. Trimming stripped 4 bases from V and 0 bases from J, with 13 bases between. CDR3 size: 14 residues. Written as DNA, the CDR3 is TGCAGCGTTGTCTGGACAGCGAACTCCTACGAGCAGTACTTC. Its protein is CSVVWTANSYEQYF.

This clonotype was seen repeatedly, ten times or more. The V call is TRBV29-1, the J call TRBJ1-1; D gene uncertain. The germline V gene has CDR1 SQVTM and CDR2 ANQGSEA. The CDR3 sequence is 12 residues long. Trimming shortened V by 4 bases and J by 8 bases, and 14 bases separated the two germline ends. CDR3 loop: CSVGLVPGEAFF. The DNA of the CDR3 is TGCAGCGTTGGGTTAGTACCCGGGGAAGCTTTCTTT.

At least ten counts were recorded for this clonotype. The rearrangement links TRBV6-1 to TRBJ1-6; TRBD1 matches 7 bases. V lost 5 bases and J lost 5; bases outside the gene matches: 6. CDR3 length: 15 residues. Germline V gives CDR1 MNHNS, CDR2 SASEGT. CDR3: CASSPPGQHNSPLHF. In DNA form, the CDR3 reads TGTGCCAGCAGTCCTCCGGGACAGCATAATTCACCCCTCCACTTT.

This clonotype came up many times. The chain is built from TRBV6-1 and TRBJ2-1; D remains unclear. Trimming shortened V by 5 bases and J by 5 bases, and 10 bases separated the two germline ends. The CDR3 is made up of 13 amino acids. CDR1 MNHNS and CDR2 SASEGT come from the germline V gene. CDR3 loop: CASSPRFDNEQFF. For the CDR3, the DNA is TGTGCCAGCAGTCCGAGATTTGACAATGAGCAGTTCTTC.

This clonotype was observed many times. The genes are TRBV28 and TRBJ2-5; TRBD2 matches at 10 bases. Germline lookup yields CDR1 MDHEN and CDR2 SYDVKM. CDR3 size: 15 residues. V was pared by 6 bases and J by 5 bases, with 9 bases of the junction left unmatched. This CDR3 is CASRTRLAGRETQYF. The CDR3 bases are TGTGCCAGCAGGACCCGACTAGCGGGTCGGGAGACCCAGTACTTC.

There are many counts of this clonotype. The chain couples TRBV5-1 to TRBJ1-1, with a weak D call TRBD1 (6 bases). Trimming stripped 4 bases from V and 5 bases from J, with 15 bases between. The CDR3 extends over 14 amino acids. CDR1 is SGHRS and CDR2 is YFSETQ in the germline V gene. This CDR3 reads CASSGLSQGTEAFF. The DNA for the CDR3 is TGCGCCAGCAGCGGGTTAAGCCAGGGGACTGAAGCTTTCTTT.

The table lists this clonotype with many counts. This chain uses TRBV4-1 with TRBJ1-1; D remains unclear. Germline CDR1 is MGHRA and CDR2 is YSYEKL. With 1 base removed from V and 1 base from J, the gap between germline ends came to 16 bases. The CDR3 contains 17 residues. The CDR3 DNA sequence: TGCGCCAGCAGCCAAGCGGATGTTCGGTCAAGGAACACTGAAGCTTTCTTT. As protein: CASSQADVRSRNTEAFF.

This clonotype was seen at least ten times. Just one base apart from a much larger clone, this may be a read error. The chain carries TRBV29-1 and TRBJ2-1, with 11 bases aligning to TRBD2. Germline V gives CDR1 SQVTM, CDR2 ANQGSEA. The CDR3 has 16 amino acids. The CDR3 nucleotides read TGCAGCGTTGAAAGTCAGACTAGCGGGAATCTCAATGGGCAGTTCTTC. It encodes CSVESQTSGNLNGQFF.

The table lists this clonotype with many counts. V gene TRBV6-5 combines with J gene TRBJ1-1, with TRBD1 matching 9 bases. Germline lookup yields CDR1 MNHEY and CDR2 SVGAGI. V shed 2 bases, J shed 6 bases, and the junction held 4 bases outside the gene matches. The CDR3 length is 14 residues. The CDR3 reads CASSYQGQGAEAFF. The CDR3 nucleotides read TGTGCCAGCAGTTACCAGGGACAGGGCGCTGAAGCTTTCTTT.

This clonotype was counted many times. This chain joins TRBV29-1 and TRBJ2-7, with 10 bases aligning to TRBD1. The CDR3 contains 13 residues. Germline CDR1 is SQVTM and CDR2 is ANQGSEA. V was clipped by 4 bases and J by 3 bases; unmatched bases: 3. The CDR3 DNA reads TGCAGCGTTGTCCGGGACAGGGGCTACGAGCAGTACTTC. Protein product: CSVVRDRGYEQYF.

This clonotype was picked up many times. The rearrangement joins TRBV5-5 to TRBJ2-7; D unresolved. The germline V and J ends were trimmed by 3 bases and 0 bases, with 7 bases remaining between them. Looked up from germline, CDR1 is SGHKS and CDR2 is YYEKEE (reference sequence). This CDR3 is 13 amino acids long. CDR3 protein: CASSYQPSYEQYF. The CDR3 coding sequence is TGTGCCAGCAGCTATCAGCCCTCCTACGAGCAGTACTTC.

This clonotype turned up a few times. The CDR3 protein is CSASMVAGGKDTQYF. As DNA, the CDR3 is TGCAGTGCTAGCATGGTAGCGGGGGGGAAGGATACGCAGTATTTT. The chain recombines TRBV20-1 with TRBJ2-3; 11 bases agree with TRBD2. J lost 6 bases, V lost 3 bases, and 8 bases had no gene match. This CDR3 region has 15 residues. Germline lookup yields CDR1 DFQATT and CDR2 SNEGSKA (reference sequence).